The 8 T cell receptor beta chains presented below share a single source sample, sequenced in a study of T cell responses to AZD1222 COVID-19 vaccine. Clones were read by immunoSEQ multiplex PCR, and TCRdb kept only the in-frame ones, dropping some. The sample holds about 150,000 clones, about 87% seen once. The sample here was peripheral blood, taken on day 0 of AZD1222 vaccination. The receptors come from an adult in good health.

This chain connects TRBV7-6 to TRBJ1-1; maybe TRBD1 (5 bases). The CDR3 sequence is 15 residues long. Germline values: CDR1 SGHVS, CDR2 FNYEAQ. V was clipped by 5 bases and J by 0 bases, with 13 bases between them. Here the CDR3 DNA reads TGTGCCAGCAGCACTGCGGGGGTCTTGAACACTGAAGCTTTCTTT. Encoded protein: CASSTAGVLNTEAFF.

V and J are TRBV5-1 and TRBJ2-1, with TRBD2 as a possible D gene (5 bases). The CDR3 runs 15 residues. Between the trimmed V and J ends, which lost 3 bases and 4 bases, there was a span of 14 bases. CDR1 is SGHRS and CDR2 is YFSETQ in the germline V gene. The CDR3 is CASSWRTAQYNEQFF. The CDR3 DNA reads TGCGCCAGCAGCTGGAGGACCGCACAATACAATGAGCAGTTCTTC.

This chain connects TRBV6-1 to TRBJ2-5, with 8 bases fitting TRBD2. The germline V gene encodes CDR1 MNHNS and CDR2 SASEGT. The CDR3 spans 15 residues. Germline trimming cut 0 bases from V and 5 bases from J; bases unmatched to any gene: 5. The CDR3 DNA sequence: TGTGCCAGCAGTGAAGCGCGGGGGGACGGCGAGACCCAGTACTTC. It specifies CASSEARGDGETQYF.

V gene TRBV7-8 combines with J gene TRBJ2-7; 8 nucleotides match TRBD1. The V and J ends lost 0 bases and 2 bases, in that order; junction bases with no gene match: 9. The length of the CDR3 is 17 residues. The germline V gene encodes CDR1 SGHVS and CDR2 FQNEAQ. CDR3 bases: TGTGCCAGCAGCTTAGCGATCCCCAGGGGGCGCCCCTACGAGCAGTACTTC. It codes for CASSLAIPRGRPYEQYF.

This rearrangement joins TRBV2 to TRBJ2-1; 14 bases map to TRBD2. After removal of 5 bases from V and 4 bases from J, the junction contained 4 bases not matched to a gene. Germline CDR1 is SNHLY and CDR2 is FYNNEI. The CDR3 is 16 residues long. CDR3 sequence (DNA): TGTGCCAGCAGTTGGACTAGCGGGGGGTCATACAATGAGCAGTTCTTC. Its protein is CASSWTSGGSYNEQFF.

The chain employs TRBV25-1 and TRBJ1-1; possible D gene TRBD1, 5 bases. CDR3 length equals 15 residues. V gave up 3 bases and J gave up 5 bases, with 16 bases separating them. The germline V gene has CDR1 MGHDK and CDR2 SYGVNS. CDR3 DNA sequence: TGTGCCAGCAGTGAGGGGTGGGGGGTTCAGACTGAAGCTTTCTTT. It codes for CASSEGWGVQTEAFF.

J is TRBJ2-2 and V is TRBV7-2; D not resolved. V lost 1 base, J lost 3 bases, and 6 bases lay in between. The CDR3 contains 14 residues. The V gene's germline CDR1 is SGHTA and CDR2 FQGNSA. CDR3 sequence (DNA): TGTGCCAGCAGCTTAGGGCAAGACACCGGGGAGCTGTTTTTT. Protein product: CASSLGQDTGELFF.

The CDR3 spells CASSFGQQQPQHF. For the CDR3, the DNA is TGTGCCAGCAGCTTCGGACAGCAGCAGCCCCAGCATTTT. The chain has TRBV7-2 and TRBJ1-5, with a weak D call TRBD1 (6 bases). CDR3 length: 13 residues. Germline assignment: CDR1 SGHTA and CDR2 FQGNSA. V was clipped by 3 bases and J by 7 bases, with 10 bases between them.